This T cell receptor (beta chain) was captured by sequencing in a study of cytomegalovirus exposure and HLA in healthy donors. Note on this clone: Its antigen remains unidentified.

The CDR3 totals 15 residues. The germline V gene has CDR1 SGHNT and CDR2 YYREEE (reference sequence). V gave up 4 bases and J gave up 7 bases, with 17 bases separating them. Study-wide results and limits: The authors listed 150 to 200 TCR beta chains as cytomegalovirus-associated. One later analysis, an examination of the approximately 130 validation repertoires, found that first-cohort TCR clusters tended to co-occur in them.

Some clones are missing from TCRdb's copy, which holds only in-frame ones; the method was immunoSEQ multiplex PCR. The data contain about 240,000 clones, about 83% of them singletons. The donors were part of the validation cohort, which consisted of more than 90 subjects and was separate from the first cohort of 670 or so subjects. The receptor's source is a man younger than 35 in good health and CMV-seronegative. The chain uses TRBV5-4 and TRBJ1-4; a weak D match, TRBD1 (6 bases). The sequencing sample was made of PBMCs. The CDR3 protein is CASSSKQGTGEKLFF. Written as DNA, the CDR3 is TGTGCCAGCAGCAGCAAACAGGGAACGGGTGAAAAACTGTTTTTT.